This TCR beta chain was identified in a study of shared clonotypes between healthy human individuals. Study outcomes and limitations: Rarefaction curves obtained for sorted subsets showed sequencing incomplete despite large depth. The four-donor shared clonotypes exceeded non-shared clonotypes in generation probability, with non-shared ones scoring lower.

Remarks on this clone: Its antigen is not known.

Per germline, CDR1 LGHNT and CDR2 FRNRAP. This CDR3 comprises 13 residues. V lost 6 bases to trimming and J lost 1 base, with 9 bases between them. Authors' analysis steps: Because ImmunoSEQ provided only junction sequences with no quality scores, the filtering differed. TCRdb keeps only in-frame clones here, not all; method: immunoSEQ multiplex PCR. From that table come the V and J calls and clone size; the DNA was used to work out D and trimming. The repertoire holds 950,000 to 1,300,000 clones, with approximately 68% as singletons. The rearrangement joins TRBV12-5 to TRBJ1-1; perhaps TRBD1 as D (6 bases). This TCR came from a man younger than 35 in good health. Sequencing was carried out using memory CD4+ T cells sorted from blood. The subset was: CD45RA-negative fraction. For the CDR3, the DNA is TGTGCTAGTGGCCGAGGGGGGAACACTGAAGCTTTCTTT. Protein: CASGRGGNTEAFF.